The source of this T cell receptor beta chain is a study of T cells in Graves' hyperthyroidism and ophthalmopathy (dated by TCRdb to the late 2010s). For the study in its entirety: Peripheral blood was collected at initial diagnosis, before any treatment. To identify distinguishing TCR V-J signatures, a discovery cohort of about 100 patients was used, comprising 40 to 45 with Graves' ophthalmopathy and around 60 with stable Graves' hyperthyroidism. An independent validation cohort of 18 to 20 hyperthyroidism patients and more than 15 patients who later progressed to ophthalmopathy tested prospective prediction of ophthalmopathy. For training and testing, the 100 or so patients in the discovery cohort were randomly divided in a 7:3 ratio. Thyroid tissue and blood T-cell repertoires from roughly six Graves' hyperthyroidism patients were also compared in the study. After sampling, hyperthyroidism patients received methimazole starting at 30 mg daily, and ophthalmopathy patients received high-dose intravenous methylprednisolone. TCR Vbeta CDR3 sequencing of roughly 140 peripheral blood samples (fewer than 45 ophthalmopathy, over 70 hyperthyroidism and approximately 17 progressor patients) is reported in the paper.

This clonotype was detected many times. The specificity of this receptor is unknown. No much larger clonotype is one base removed from it; base qualities were not supplied. Trimming removed 5 bases from V and 3 bases from J, leaving 16 bases between the germline ends. Taken from cysteine to phenylalanine, the CDR3 has 15 residues. Only CDR3 DNA remains: 45 bases, in frame from the first base. CDR1 and CDR2, looked up from the germline V gene, are MNHNS and SASEGT. General conclusions and limits of the study: Most expanded thyroid clonotypes (frequency above 0.001) were also found in blood, which suggests that blood repertoires may mirror thyroid immune responses. Sample size was not statistically predetermined, and investigators were not blinded to group allocation. In validation, the model predicted progression to ophthalmopathy a median of about 6.5 months before onset, with about 67% sensitivity and more than 72% specificity. A 13 V-J signature model separated ophthalmopathy from stable hyperthyroidism, with around 91% sensitivity and around 84% specificity in cross-validation and 80%/75% in testing.

TCR beta CDR3 regions were amplified from RNA transcripts. For the first round of RT-PCR on the TCR CDR3, the HTBI primer set was used together with the Qiagen OneStep RT-PCR kit. Libraries were constructed in a second round of multiplex PCR, after which size selection and purification were performed. Libraries were sequenced paired-end with 100 bp reads on an Illumina HiSeq2000. The paper's processing steps were these. SOAPnuke was used to process the raw data, with reads discarded if the reads contained adapters or uncalled bases, had a mean Phred below 15, or lacked an exact constant-primer or identifier match. COPE v1.2.5 was used to merge high-quality paired reads, and clonotypes were defined as unique nucleotide sequences. MiTCR v1.1 was used to align the clonotypes against IMGT TRBV, TRBD and TRBJ reference segments. The analysis was restricted to V-J combinations with a frequency above 0.0001, which together covered roughly 99% of the repertoires. A TCS score was defined as the ratio between F50 (clonal expansion) and ExV (chaos), using BLOSUM62-based TCRdist between CDR3 peptides within each V-J. Welch's t-statistics and random forest reduced 450 to 600 V-J features to 10 to 15, which were used in a naive Bayes classifier (R e1071). TCRdb trimmed public reads at Q25 via fastp, called clones via MiXCR and kept in-frame beta chains. Records with the same CDR3 protein are collapsed into one entry carrying the most frequent genes and DNA. The V and J calls come from TCRdb's annotation, not from the publication. This sample holds nearly 600,000 distinct CDR3 sequences; approximately 15% were observed only once. The ten largest clones add up to roughly 5.7% of the sample.

The hyperthyroidism patients were between 18 and 65 years old and newly diagnosed, with a disease duration of less than 2 months. Patients with uncontrolled infections, other autoimmune diseases, pregnancy or lactation were excluded. Clinical symptoms, serum thyroxine and TRAb, thyroid ultrasound, and orbital computed tomography formed the basis for the diagnoses. Blood from progressor patients was collected at the time of first diagnosis with hyperthyroidism, before any ophthalmopathy symptoms had appeared. PBMCs were separated from over 9 ml of fresh peripheral blood using Ficoll-Paque density gradient centrifugation. Patients classed as progressors first received a Graves' hyperthyroidism diagnosis and then went on to develop ophthalmopathy during follow-up. Trizol reagent was used to extract total RNA, and RNA quality was then checked on an Agilent 2100 Bioanalyzer.

The TCR originated in a young woman with Graves' hyperthyroidism that later progressed to Graves' ophthalmopathy. Recombination joined TRBV6-1 with TRBJ2-5; the D gene remains uncertain. The sequenced sample consisted of blood. The nucleotide sequence reads as follows: TGTGCCAGCAGTTACGGAGCCCACGGTGAAGAGACCCAGTACTTC. Its protein is CASSYGAHGEETQYF.